This TCR beta chain was obtained from a study of breast tumors, draining lymph nodes, adjacent tissues. Study outcomes and limitations: Findings are consistent with lymph node origin and intratumoral expansion of most tumor T cells. Tumors had less TCR diversity than lymph nodes, more than nontumor tissue. Compared with basal-like, luminal-like tumors shared significantly more repertoire with nontumor tissue.

This clonotype was seen only once. The antigen is unknown. Axillary draining lymph nodes of breast cancer patients supplied the node samples. V gave up 5 bases and J gave up 3 bases; unmatched junction bases: 6. The CDR3 extends over 14 amino acids. Germline loops: CDR1 SEHNR, CDR2 FQNEAQ (reference sequence). Each CDR3 protein gets one entry after TCRdb re-called the multiplex PCR reads with MiXCR. This table has 200,000 to 250,000 distinct CDR3 sequences, 32% appearing once. Material: axillary lymph node tissue. This clonotype originated in a female donor with breast cancer. Some clones in this sample may be carry-over from other donors' samples. The V and J genes are TRBV7-9 and TRBJ1-1, with 7 bases that match TRBD1. This chain's CDR3 is CASSPYDRDTEAFF. CDR3 bases: TGTGCCAGCAGCCCCTACGACAGGGACACTGAAGCTTTCTTT.